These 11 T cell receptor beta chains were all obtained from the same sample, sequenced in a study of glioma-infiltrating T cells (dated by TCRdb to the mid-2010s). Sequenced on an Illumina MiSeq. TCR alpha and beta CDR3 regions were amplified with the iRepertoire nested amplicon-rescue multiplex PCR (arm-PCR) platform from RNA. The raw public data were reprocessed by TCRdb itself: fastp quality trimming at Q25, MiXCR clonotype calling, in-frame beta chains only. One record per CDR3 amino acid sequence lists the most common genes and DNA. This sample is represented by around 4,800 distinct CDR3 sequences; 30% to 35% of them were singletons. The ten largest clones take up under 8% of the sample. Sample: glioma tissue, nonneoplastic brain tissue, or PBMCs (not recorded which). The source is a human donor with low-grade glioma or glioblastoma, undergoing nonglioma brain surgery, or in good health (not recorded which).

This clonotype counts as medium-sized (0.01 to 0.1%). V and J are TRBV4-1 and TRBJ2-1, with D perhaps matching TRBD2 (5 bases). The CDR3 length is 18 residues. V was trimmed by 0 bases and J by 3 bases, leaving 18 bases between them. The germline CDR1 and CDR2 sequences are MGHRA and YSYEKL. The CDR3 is CASSQDPIGLAHYNEQFF. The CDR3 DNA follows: TGCGCCAGCAGCCAAGACCCTATCGGGCTAGCTCACTACAATGAGCAGTTCTTC.

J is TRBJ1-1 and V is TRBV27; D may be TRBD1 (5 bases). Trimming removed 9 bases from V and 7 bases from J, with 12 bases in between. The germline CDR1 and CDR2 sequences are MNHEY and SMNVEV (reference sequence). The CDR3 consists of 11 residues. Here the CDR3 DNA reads TGTGCCAGGGGGGGTCTCGATGAAGCTTTCTTT. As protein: CARGGLDEAFF.

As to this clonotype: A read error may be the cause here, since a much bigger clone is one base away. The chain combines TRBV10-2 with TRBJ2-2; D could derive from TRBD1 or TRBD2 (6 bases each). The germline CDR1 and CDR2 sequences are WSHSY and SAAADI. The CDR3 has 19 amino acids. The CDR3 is CAILVPGLHFQGDTVELFF. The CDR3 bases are TGCGCCATTTTAGTACCGGGACTCCACTTCCAAGGGGACACCGTGGAGCTGTTTTTT.

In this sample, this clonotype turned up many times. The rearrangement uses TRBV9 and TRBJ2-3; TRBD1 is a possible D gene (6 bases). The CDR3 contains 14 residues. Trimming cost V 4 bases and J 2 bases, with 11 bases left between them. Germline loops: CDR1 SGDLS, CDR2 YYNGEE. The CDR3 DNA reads TGTGCCAGCAGCCCAGGACAGTTCACAGATACGCAGTATTTT. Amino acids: CASSPGQFTDTQYF.

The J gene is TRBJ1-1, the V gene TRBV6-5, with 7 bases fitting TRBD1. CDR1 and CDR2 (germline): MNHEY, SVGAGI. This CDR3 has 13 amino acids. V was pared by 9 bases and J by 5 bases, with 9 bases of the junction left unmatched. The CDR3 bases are TGTGCCAGTACCCCAGGGGGACGTACTGAAGCTTTCTTT. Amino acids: CASTPGGRTEAFF.

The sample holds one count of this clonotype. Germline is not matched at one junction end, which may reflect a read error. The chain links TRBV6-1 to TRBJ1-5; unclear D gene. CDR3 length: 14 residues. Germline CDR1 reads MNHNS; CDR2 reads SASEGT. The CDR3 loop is CARRPKDSNQPQHF. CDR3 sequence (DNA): TGTGCCAGAAGACCCAAAGATAGCAATCAGCCTCAGCATTTT.

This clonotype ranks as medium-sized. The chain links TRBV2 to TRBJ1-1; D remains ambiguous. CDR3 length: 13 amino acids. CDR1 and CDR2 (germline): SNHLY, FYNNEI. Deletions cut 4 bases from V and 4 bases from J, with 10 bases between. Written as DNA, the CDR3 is TGTGCCAGCAGTGCCATGGTCGGCACTGAAGCTTTCTTT. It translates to CASSAMVGTEAFF. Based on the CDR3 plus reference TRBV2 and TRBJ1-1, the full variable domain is EPEVTQTPSHQVTQMGQEVILRCVPISNHLYFYWYRQILGQKVEFLVSFYNNEISEKSEIFDDQFSVERPDGSNFTLKIRSTKLEDSAMYFCASSAMVGTEAFFGQGTRLTVV.

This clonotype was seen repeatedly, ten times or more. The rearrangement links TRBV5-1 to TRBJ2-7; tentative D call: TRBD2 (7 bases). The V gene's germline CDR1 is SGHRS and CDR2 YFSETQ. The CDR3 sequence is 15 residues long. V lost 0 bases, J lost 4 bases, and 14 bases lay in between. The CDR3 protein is CASSLDGGPYYEQYF. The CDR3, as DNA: TGCGCCAGCAGCTTGGACGGGGGGCCCTATTACGAGCAGTACTTC.

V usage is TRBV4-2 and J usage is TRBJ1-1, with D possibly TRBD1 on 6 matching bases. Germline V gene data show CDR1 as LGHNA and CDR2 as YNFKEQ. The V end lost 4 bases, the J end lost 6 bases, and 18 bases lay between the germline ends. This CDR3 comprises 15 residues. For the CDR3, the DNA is TGTGCCAGCAGCCCGATTGGGGGGGGCAACGCTGAAGCTTTCTTT. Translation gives CASSPIGGGNAEAFF.

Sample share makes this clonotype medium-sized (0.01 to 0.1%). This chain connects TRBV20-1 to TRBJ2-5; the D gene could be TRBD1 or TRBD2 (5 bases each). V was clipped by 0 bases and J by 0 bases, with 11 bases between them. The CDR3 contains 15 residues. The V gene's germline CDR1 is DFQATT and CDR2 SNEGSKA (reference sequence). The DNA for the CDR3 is TGCAGTGCTAGAGACATTAGGGACCACCAAGAGACCCAGTACTTC. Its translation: CSARDIRDHQETQYF.

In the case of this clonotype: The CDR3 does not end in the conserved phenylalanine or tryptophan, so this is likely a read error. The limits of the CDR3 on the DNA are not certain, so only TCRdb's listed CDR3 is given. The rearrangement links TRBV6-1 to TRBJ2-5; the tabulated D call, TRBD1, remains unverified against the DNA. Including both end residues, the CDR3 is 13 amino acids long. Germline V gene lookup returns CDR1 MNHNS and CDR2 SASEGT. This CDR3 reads CASSETSPGQVVH.